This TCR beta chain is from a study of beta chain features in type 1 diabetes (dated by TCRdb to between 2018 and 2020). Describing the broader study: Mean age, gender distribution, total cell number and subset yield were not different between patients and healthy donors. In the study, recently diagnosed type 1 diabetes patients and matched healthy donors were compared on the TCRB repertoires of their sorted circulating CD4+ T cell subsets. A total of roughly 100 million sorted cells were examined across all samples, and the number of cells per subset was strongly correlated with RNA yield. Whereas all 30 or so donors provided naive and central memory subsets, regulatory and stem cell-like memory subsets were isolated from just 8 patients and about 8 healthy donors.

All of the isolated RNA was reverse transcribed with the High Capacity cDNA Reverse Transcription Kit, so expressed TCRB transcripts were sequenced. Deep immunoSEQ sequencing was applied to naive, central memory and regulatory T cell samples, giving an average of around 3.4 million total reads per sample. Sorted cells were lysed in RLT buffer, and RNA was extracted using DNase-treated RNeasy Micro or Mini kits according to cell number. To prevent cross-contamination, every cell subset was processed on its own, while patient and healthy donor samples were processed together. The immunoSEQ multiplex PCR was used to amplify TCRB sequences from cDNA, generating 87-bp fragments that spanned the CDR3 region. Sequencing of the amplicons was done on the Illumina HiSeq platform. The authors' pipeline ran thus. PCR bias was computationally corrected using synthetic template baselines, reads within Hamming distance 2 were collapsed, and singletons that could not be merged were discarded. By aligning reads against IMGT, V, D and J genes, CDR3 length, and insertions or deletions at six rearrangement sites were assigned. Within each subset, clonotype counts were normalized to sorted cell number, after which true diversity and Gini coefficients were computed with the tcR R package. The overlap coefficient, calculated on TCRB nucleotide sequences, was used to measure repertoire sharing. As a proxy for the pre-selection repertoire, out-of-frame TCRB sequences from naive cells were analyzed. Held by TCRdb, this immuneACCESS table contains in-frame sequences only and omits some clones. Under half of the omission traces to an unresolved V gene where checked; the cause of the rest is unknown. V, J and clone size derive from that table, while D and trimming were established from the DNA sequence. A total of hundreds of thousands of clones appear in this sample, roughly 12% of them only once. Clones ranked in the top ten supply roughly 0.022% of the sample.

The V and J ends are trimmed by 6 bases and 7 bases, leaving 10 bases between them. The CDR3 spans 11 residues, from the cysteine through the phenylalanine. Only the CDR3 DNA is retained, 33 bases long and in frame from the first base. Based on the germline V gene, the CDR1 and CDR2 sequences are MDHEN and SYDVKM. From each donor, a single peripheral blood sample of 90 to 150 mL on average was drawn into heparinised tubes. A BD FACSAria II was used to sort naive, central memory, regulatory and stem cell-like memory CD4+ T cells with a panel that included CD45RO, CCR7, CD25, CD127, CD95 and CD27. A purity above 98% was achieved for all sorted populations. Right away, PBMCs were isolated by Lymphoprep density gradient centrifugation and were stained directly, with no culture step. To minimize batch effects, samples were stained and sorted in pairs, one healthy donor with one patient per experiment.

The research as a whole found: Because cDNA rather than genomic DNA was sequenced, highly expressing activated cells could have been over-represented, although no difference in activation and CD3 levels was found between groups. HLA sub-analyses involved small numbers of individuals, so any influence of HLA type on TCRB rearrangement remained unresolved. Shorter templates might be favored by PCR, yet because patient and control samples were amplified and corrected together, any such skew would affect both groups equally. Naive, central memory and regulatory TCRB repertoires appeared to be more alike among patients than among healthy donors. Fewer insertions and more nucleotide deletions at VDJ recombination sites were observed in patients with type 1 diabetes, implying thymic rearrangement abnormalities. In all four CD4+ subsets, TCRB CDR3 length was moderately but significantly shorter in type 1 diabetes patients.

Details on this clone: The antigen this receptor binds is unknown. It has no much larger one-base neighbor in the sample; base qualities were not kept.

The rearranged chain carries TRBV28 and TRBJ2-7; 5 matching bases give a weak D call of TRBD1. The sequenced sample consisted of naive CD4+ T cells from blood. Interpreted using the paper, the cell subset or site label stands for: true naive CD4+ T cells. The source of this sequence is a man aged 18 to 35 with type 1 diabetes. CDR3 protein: CASSRVGEQYF. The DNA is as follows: TGTGCCAGCAGCAGGGTGGGTGAGCAGTACTTC.